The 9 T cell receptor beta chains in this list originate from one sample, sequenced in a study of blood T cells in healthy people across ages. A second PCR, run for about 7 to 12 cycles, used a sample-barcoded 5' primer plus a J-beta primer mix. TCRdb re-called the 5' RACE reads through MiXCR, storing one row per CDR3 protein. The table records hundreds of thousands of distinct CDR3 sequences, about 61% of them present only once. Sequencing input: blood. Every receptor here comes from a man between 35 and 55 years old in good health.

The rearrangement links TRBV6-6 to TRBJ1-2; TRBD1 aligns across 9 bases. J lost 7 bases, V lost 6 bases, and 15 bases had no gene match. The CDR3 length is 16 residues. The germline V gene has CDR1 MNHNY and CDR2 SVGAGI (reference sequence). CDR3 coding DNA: TGTGCCAGCAGAGTGGGACAGGGTTTATTAGGGGGTGGCTACACCTTC. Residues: CASRVGQGLLGGGYTF.

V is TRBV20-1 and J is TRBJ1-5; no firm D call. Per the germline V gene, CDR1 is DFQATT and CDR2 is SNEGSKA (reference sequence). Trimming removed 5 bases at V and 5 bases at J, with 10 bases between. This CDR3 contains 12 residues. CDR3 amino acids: CSAPRRDQPQHF. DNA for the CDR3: TGCAGTGCTCCAAGACGAGATCAGCCCCAGCATTTT.

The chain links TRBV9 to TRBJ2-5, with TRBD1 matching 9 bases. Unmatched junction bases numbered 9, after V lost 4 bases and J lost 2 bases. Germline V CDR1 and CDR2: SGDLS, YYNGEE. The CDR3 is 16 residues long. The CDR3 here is CASSQALGTGQETQYF. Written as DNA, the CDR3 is TGTGCCAGCAGCCAGGCATTGGGGACAGGGCAAGAGACCCAGTACTTC.

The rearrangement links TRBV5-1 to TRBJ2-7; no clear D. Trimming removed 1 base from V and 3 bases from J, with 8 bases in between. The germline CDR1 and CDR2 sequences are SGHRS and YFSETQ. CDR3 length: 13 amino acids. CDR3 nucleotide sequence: TGCGCCAGCAGCTTGCGTTCCCACTACGAGCAGTACTTC. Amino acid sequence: CASSLRSHYEQYF.

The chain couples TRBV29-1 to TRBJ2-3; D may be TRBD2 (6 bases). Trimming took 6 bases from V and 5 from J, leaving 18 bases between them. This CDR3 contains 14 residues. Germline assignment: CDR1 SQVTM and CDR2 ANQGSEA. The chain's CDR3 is CSVGGISGVDTQYF. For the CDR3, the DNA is TGCAGCGTCGGCGGGATCTCCGGGGTAGATACGCAGTATTTT.

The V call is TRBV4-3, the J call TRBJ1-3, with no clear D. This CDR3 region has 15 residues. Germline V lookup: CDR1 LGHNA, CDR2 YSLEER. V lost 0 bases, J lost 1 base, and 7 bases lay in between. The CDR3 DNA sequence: TGCGCCAGCAGCCAAGATATCGGGTCTGGAAACACCATATATTTT. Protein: CASSQDIGSGNTIYF.

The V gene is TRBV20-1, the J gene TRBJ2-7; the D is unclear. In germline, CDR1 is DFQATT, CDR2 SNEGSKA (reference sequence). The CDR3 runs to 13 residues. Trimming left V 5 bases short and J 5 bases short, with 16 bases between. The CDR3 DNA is TGCAGTGCTCGAAGCCCGCTCGCTGACGAGCAGTACTTC. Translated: CSARSPLADEQYF.

The CDR3 spells CSASDGVQRGAQGDEQFF. The DNA of the CDR3 is TGCAGTGCTAGTGACGGTGTCCAGCGGGGGGCCCAAGGGGATGAGCAGTTCTTC. This sequence joins TRBV20-1 and TRBJ2-1, with TRBD2 matching 9 bases. The CDR3 sequence is 18 residues long. The trim removed 3 bases at V and 8 bases at J, leaving 20 bases unmatched. Germline CDR1 is DFQATT and CDR2 is SNEGSKA (reference sequence).

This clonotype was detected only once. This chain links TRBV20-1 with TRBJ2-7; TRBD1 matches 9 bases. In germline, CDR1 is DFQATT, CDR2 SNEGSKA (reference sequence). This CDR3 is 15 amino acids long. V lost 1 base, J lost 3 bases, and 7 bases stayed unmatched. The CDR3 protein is CSARADRGEGYEQYF. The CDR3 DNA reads TGCAGTGCTAGAGCCGACAGGGGGGAGGGCTACGAGCAGTACTTC.